This section outlines one T cell receptor (beta chain) sequence together with its context. The data were taken from a study of shared clonotypes between healthy human individuals. Libraries were prepared by immunoSEQ multiplex PCR; TCRdb keeps only in-frame clonotypes and omits some of them. The sample includes approximately 2.3 million clones, about 92% of them seen just once. This CDR3 contains 15 residues. With 1 base removed from V and 0 bases from J, the gap between germline ends came to 9 bases. Per the germline V gene, CDR1 is SGHTA and CDR2 is FQGNSA. The sample taken for sequencing was naive CD4+ T cells from PBMCs. Noted subset: CD45RA+ positively selected. The sequence was obtained from a young man in good health. Some clones in this sample may be carry-over from other donors' samples. The chain uses TRBV7-2 and TRBJ1-1; D is perhaps TRBD1 (5 bases). The DNA for the CDR3 is TGTGCCAGCAGCTTAGGTTCAGGGTTGAACACTGAAGCTTTCTTT. Translation: CASSLGSGLNTEAFF.